This T cell receptor (beta chain) is from a study of technical replicates of blood from several donors. Produced via immunoSEQ multiplex PCR; TCRdb's table is partial and in-frame only. Found here are approximately 81,000 clones, approximately 95% of them singletons; the top ten hold roughly 0.4%. Trimming removed 0 bases from V and 9 bases from J; junction bases left unmatched: 3. CDR1 is SGHAT, CDR2 FQDESV, per germline (reference sequence). There are 14 residues in the CDR3. Sequenced material: T cells isolated from PBMCs. The clonotype comes from a human donor in good health. The chain is built from TRBV11-1 and TRBJ1-5; 9 positions agree with TRBD1. CDR3 in amino acids: CASSLAGQGSPQHF. For the CDR3, the DNA is TGTGCCAGCAGCTTAGCTGGACAGGGGTCGCCCCAGCATTTT.